This entry is about one T cell receptor beta chain. Germline trimming cut 4 bases from V and 9 bases from J; bases unmatched to any gene: 8. Looked up from germline, CDR1 is SNHLY and CDR2 is FYNNEI. The CDR3 sequence is 15 residues long. The data derive from a study of blood T cell repertoires in COVID-19. Study background: PBMCs, B-cell-depleted T cells, or T cells were the source of the cDNA or gDNA that made up the material.

Data came from immunoSEQ multiplex PCR; TCRdb stores just in-frame clones and leaves some out. This sample carries under 300,000 clones, approximately 90% of them seen once, and the ten largest clones take approximately 2.4%. Cohorts were determined from participant-reported clinical history. The clonotype comes from a woman aged 35 to 49 with acute COVID-19. Sample: PBMCs or T cells enriched from blood (not recorded which). This sequence joins TRBV2 and TRBJ2-1, with 11 nucleotides matching TRBD2. As DNA, the CDR3 is TGTGCCAGCAGTGTGGTAGCGGGAGGGCCAGGTGAGCAGTTCTTC. This sequence encodes CASSVVAGGPGEQFF.